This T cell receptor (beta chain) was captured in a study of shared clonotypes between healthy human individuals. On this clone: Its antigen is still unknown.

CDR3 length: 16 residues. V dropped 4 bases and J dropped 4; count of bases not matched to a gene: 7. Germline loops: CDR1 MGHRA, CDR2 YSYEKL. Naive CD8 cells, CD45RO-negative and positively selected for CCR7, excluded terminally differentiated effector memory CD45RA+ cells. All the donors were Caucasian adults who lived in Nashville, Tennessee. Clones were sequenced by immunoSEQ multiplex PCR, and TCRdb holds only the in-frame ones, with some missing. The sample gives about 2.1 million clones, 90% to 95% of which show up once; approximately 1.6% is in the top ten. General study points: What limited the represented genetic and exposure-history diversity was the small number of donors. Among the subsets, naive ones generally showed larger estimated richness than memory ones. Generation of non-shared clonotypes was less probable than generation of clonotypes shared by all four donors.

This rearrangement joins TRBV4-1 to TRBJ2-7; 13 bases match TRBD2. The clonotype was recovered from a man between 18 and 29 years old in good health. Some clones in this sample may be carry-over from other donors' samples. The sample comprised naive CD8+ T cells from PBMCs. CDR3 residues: CASSPGAGLAGYEQYF. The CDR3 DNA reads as TGCGCCAGCAGCCCCGGGGCGGGACTAGCGGGGTACGAGCAGTACTTC.